This passage covers 31 T cell receptor beta chains from one sample sequenced in a study of metastatic and nonmetastatic thyroid tumors. Ahead of thyroid surgery, no patient had received treatment of any kind. MiXCR reprocessed the PCR reads for TCRdb. The table records about 14,000 clones, about 31% of them present only once. Sequencing used tumor tissue. Receptors were obtained from a female donor with papillary thyroid cancer or a benign thyroid nodule (not recorded which). Some clones in this sample may be carry-over from other donors' samples.

J is TRBJ2-5 and V is TRBV5-1, with D uncertain. V was shortened by 0 bases and J by 1 base, with 4 bases between the two germline ends. Germline loops: CDR1 SGHRS, CDR2 YFSETQ. The CDR3 loop spans 13 amino acids. This CDR3 reads CASSLVFQETQYF. Written as DNA, the CDR3 is TGCGCCAGCAGCTTGGTTTTCCAAGAGACCCAGTACTTC.

The table lists this clone with a few counts. This chain uses TRBV6-6 with TRBJ1-3, with a tentative D call TRBD1 (5 bases). The CDR3 is 15 amino acids. Trimming shortened V by 2 bases and J by 4 bases, and 12 bases separated the two germline ends. Germline loops: CDR1 MNHNY, CDR2 SVGAGI (reference sequence). The CDR3 loop is CASSYGAGWGNTIYF. Here the CDR3 DNA reads TGTGCCAGCAGTTACGGGGCAGGGTGGGGAAACACCATATATTTT.

Only a few counts were recorded for this clone. V and J are TRBV6-2 or TRBV6-3 and TRBJ2-1; TRBD2 aligns across 8 bases. V lost 4 bases to trimming and J lost 8 bases; unmatched junction nucleotides: 10. Germline values: CDR1 MNHEY, CDR2 SVGEGT. The CDR3 extends over 15 amino acids. Written as DNA, the CDR3 is TGTGCCAGCAGTTTCTCAAGCGGGAGACCCCATGAGCAGTTCTTC. Translation gives CASSFSSGRPHEQFF.

V and J are TRBV20-1 and TRBJ2-7; TRBD2 matches 8 bases. CDR3 length: 16 residues. Germline loops: CDR1 DFQATT, CDR2 SNEGSKA (reference sequence). V trimming: 3 bases; J trimming: 0 bases; junction bases outside the gene matches: 10. The chain's CDR3 is CSASPKLAVSSYEQYF. CDR3 nucleotides: TGCAGTGCTAGTCCGAAACTAGCGGTCAGCTCCTACGAGCAGTACTTC.

This clone was detected only a few times. The chain couples TRBV12-3 or TRBV12-4 to TRBJ2-2; 10 nucleotides match TRBD1. V lost 6 bases, J lost 5 bases, and 6 bases stayed unmatched. The CDR3 contains 15 residues. CDR3 nucleotide sequence: TGTGCCAGCAGACCCGGGACAGGGGTTACCGGGGAGCTGTTTTTT. Translation gives CASRPGTGVTGELFF.

As regards this clone: Relative to the germline gene, one junction end is altered; a read error may explain this. The gene calls are TRBV6-1 and TRBJ2-2; D is possibly TRBD2 (6 bases). The germline V gene has CDR1 MNHNS and CDR2 SASEGT. The CDR3 extends over 13 amino acids. CDR3 DNA: TGTGCCAGCCAGGGAGGTGGACCCGGGGAGATGTTTTTT. Its protein is CASQGGGPGEMFF.

Only a few counts were recorded for this clone. An end of the junction does not agree with germline; a read error may underlie this. V usage is TRBV27 and J usage is TRBJ2-7; no definite D call. The CDR3 consists of 13 residues. From germline, CDR1 is MNHEY and CDR2 SMNVEV (reference sequence). The CDR3 DNA is TGTGACAGCAGTTTATCTAACCGGACCGAGAAGTACTTC. As protein: CDSSLSNRTEKYF.

This clone was observed a handful of times. A read error is likely, as this CDR3 ends without the conserved phenylalanine or tryptophan. This sequence joins TRBV6-2 or TRBV6-3 and TRBJ2-1, with 8 nucleotides matching TRBD2. There are 16 residues in the CDR3. CDR1 is MNHEY, CDR2 SVGEGT, per germline. The CDR3 reads CASSYSGGLGTSEQFL. CDR3 coding DNA: TGTGCAAGCAGTTACTCGGGGGGACTAGGGACTAGTGAGCAGTTCTTG.

This clone came up a few times. This chain uses TRBV5-1 with TRBJ1-1; D is unclear. Trimming shortened V by 1 base and J by 3 bases, and 7 bases separated the two germline ends. The length of the CDR3 is 13 residues. In germline, CDR1 is SGHRS, CDR2 YFSETQ. The CDR3: CASSLILDTEAFF. CDR3 DNA sequence: TGCGCCAGCAGCTTGATATTGGACACTGAAGCTTTCTTT.

This clone is labeled as medium-sized. The chain uses TRBV2 and TRBJ1-6; D is undetermined. V was clipped by 3 bases and J by 8 bases, with 14 bases between them. Germline assignment: CDR1 SNHLY and CDR2 FYNNEI. This CDR3 spans 15 amino acids. CDR3 residues: CASSDSSTEYSPLHF. Here the CDR3 DNA reads TGTGCCAGCAGTGACTCATCCACGGAGTATTCACCCCTCCACTTT.

The CDR3 region is CASSECGDSGNTIYF. CDR3 nucleotides: TGTGCCAGCAGTGAGTGTGGGGACTCTGGAAACACCATATATTTT. The J gene is TRBJ1-3, the V gene TRBV3-1; D gene unclear. V was clipped by 6 bases and J by 0 bases, with 12 bases between them. The germline gives CDR1 LGHDT, CDR2 YNNKEL (reference sequence). The CDR3 has 15 residues.

This clone was found a few times. It may be a read error: a sequence one base away is much more abundant. The same CDR3 is also encoded by other DNA sequences in this sample. This sequence joins TRBV5-6 and TRBJ2-7, with 10 bases lining up with TRBD2. The junction had 9 bases not matched to a gene; V was cut back by 0 bases and J by 12 bases. The CDR3 has 14 residues. Germline V gene sequence: CDR1 SGHDT, CDR2 YYEEEE. The CDR3 sequence: CASSLEASGSFGYF. The CDR3 coding sequence is TGTGCCAGCAGCTTGGAGGCTAGCGGGAGCTTTGGGTACTTC.

This clone was detected ten times or more. The chain uses TRBV30 and TRBJ1-1; D is unclear. The V gene lost 3 bases and the J gene lost 0 bases, with 11 bases spanning the gap. Germline lookup yields CDR1 GTSNPN and CDR2 SVGIG (reference sequence). This CDR3 contains 14 residues. Here the CDR3 reads CAWRGVGMNTEAFF. The DNA for the CDR3 is TGTGCCTGGAGAGGAGTAGGGATGAACACTGAAGCTTTCTTT.

This clone is medium-sized (0.01 to 0.1%) in the sample. This chain connects TRBV5-1 to TRBJ2-7; perhaps TRBD2 as D (6 bases). Per the germline V gene, CDR1 is SGHRS and CDR2 is YFSETQ. CDR3 length: 15 residues. Trimming removed 4 bases from V and 3 bases from J, with 17 bases in between. Here the CDR3 DNA reads TGCGCCAGCAGCCAACCGGGACTGGGGGTCTACGAGCAGTACTTC. Amino acids: CASSQPGLGVYEQYF. Full variable domain (rest looked up from reference TRBV5-1 and TRBJ2-7): KAGVTQTPRYLIKTRGQQVTLSCSPISGHRSVSWYQQTPGQGLQFLFEYFSETQRNKGNFPGRFSGRQFSNSRSEMNVSTLELGDSALYLCASSQPGLGVYEQYFGPGTRLTVT.

This clone occurred many times. The J gene is TRBJ2-3, the V gene TRBV9, with D perhaps matching TRBD2 (6 bases). Germline assignment: CDR1 SGDLS and CDR2 YYNGEE. With 5 bases removed from V and 1 base from J, the gap between germline ends came to 11 bases. The CDR3 runs 14 residues. The CDR3 sequence: CASRGGGRTDTQYF. The CDR3 DNA reads as TGTGCCAGCAGGGGAGGCGGACGCACAGATACGCAGTATTTT.

The sample holds many counts of this clone. The chain couples TRBV7-6 to TRBJ2-5; 9 positions agree with TRBD1. V was pared by 5 bases and J by 4 bases, with 8 bases of the junction left unmatched. Germline CDR1 is SGHVS and CDR2 is FNYEAQ. The CDR3 runs 15 residues. CDR3 amino acids: CASSLWGQGSETQYF. In nucleotides, the CDR3 is TGTGCCAGCAGCCTATGGGGACAGGGATCAGAGACCCAGTACTTC.

This clone appeared a single time. The chain joins TRBV3-1 to TRBJ2-1, with 10 bases fitting TRBD2. Per the germline V gene, CDR1 is LGHDT and CDR2 is YNNKEL (reference sequence). Unmatched junction bases numbered 9, after V lost 0 bases and J lost 4 bases. This CDR3 contains 18 residues. The DNA of the CDR3 is TGTGCCAGCAGCCAAGAGGGGACTAGCGCACAGGGATACAATGAGCAGTTCTTC. This sequence encodes CASSQEGTSAQGYNEQFF.

This chain uses TRBV7-9 with TRBJ1-2; D is uncertain. Trimming removed 2 bases from V and 6 bases from J, with 13 bases in between. From germline, CDR1 is SEHNR and CDR2 FQNEAQ (reference sequence). The CDR3 runs 14 residues. The CDR3 DNA is TGTGCCAGCAGCTTATGGTTGGCAGGCGATGGCTACACCTTC. Translation gives CASSLWLAGDGYTF. Supplemented by reference TRBV7-9 and TRBJ1-2, the full variable domain reads DTGVSQNPRHKITKRGQNVTFRCDPISEHNRLYWYRQTLGQGPEFLTYFQNEAQLEKSRLLSDRFSAERPKGSFSTLEIQRTEQGDSAMYLCASSLWLAGDGYTFGSGTRLTVV.

The V and J genes are TRBV7-8 and TRBJ2-7; TRBD2 matches 8 bases. The germline CDR1 and CDR2 sequences are SGHVS and FQNEAQ. J lost 1 base, V lost 1 base, and 3 bases had no gene match. This CDR3 is built from 15 residues. This CDR3 reads CASSLETSASYEQYF. Written as DNA, the CDR3 is TGTGCCAGCAGCTTAGAGACTAGCGCGTCCTACGAGCAGTACTTC.

This clone has ten or more counts. The chain is built from TRBV6-1 and TRBJ2-7, with 7 nucleotides matching TRBD2. The V and J ends lost 0 bases and 4 bases, in that order; junction bases with no gene match: 9. Germline CDR1 reads MNHNS; CDR2 reads SASEGT. The CDR3 is 16 amino acids. The CDR3 loop reads CASSEAAGGGQYEQYF. The CDR3 coding sequence is TGTGCCAGCAGTGAAGCCGCCGGCGGGGGTCAATACGAGCAGTACTTC.

This clone ranks as medium-sized (0.01 to 0.1%). The chain employs TRBV24-1 and TRBJ1-2, with a possible D match to TRBD1 (6 bases). Trimming stripped 3 bases from V and 3 bases from J, with 7 bases between. The V gene's germline CDR1 is KGHDR and CDR2 SFDVKD. This CDR3 comprises 13 residues. Here the CDR3 DNA reads TGTGCCACCAGTGATCCAGGGGACTATGGCTACACCTTC. It encodes CATSDPGDYGYTF.

The gene calls are TRBV20-1 and TRBJ2-7, with D possibly TRBD2 on 8 matching bases. Per the germline V gene, CDR1 is DFQATT and CDR2 is SNEGSKA (reference sequence). This CDR3 has 14 amino acids. V lost 6 bases and J 5 bases, leaving 20 bases between the germline ends. This CDR3 is CSAATGRREDEQYF. The CDR3 DNA reads as TGCAGTGCGGCGACAGGGAGGCGGGAGGACGAGCAGTACTTC.

This clone was counted ten times or more. V gene TRBV9 combines with J gene TRBJ2-1; the match to TRBD2 covers 8 bases. V shed 0 bases and J 3 bases; nucleotides not matched to a gene: 5. CDR3 size: 16 residues. Germline values: CDR1 SGDLS, CDR2 YYNGEE. The CDR3 coding sequence is TGTGCCAGCAGCGTAGCTACCACTAGCGGCTACAATGAGCAGTTCTTC. It yields the protein CASSVATTSGYNEQFF.

The V gene is TRBV20-1, the J gene TRBJ1-2; D might be TRBD1 (5 bases). Germline V CDR1 and CDR2: DFQATT, SNEGSKA (reference sequence). V was shortened by 6 bases and J by 7 bases, with 18 bases between the two germline ends. There are 13 residues in the CDR3. The CDR3 sequence is CSARENTGSGYTF. CDR3 nucleotide sequence: TGCAGTGCCAGGGAGAATACAGGATCTGGCTACACCTTC.

This clone is categorized as medium-sized (0.01 to 0.1%). The CDR3 loop reads CASSPGGDADTQYF. The CDR3, as DNA: TGCGCCAGCAGTCCAGGGGGCGACGCAGATACGCAGTATTTT. The chain is built from TRBV5-1 and TRBJ2-3, with 8 bases fitting TRBD1. Trimming at V came to 5 bases and at J to 4 bases, leaving 6 bases not matched to a gene. This CDR3 is 14 amino acids long. Germline V gene data show CDR1 as SGHRS and CDR2 as YFSETQ.

This clone was observed at least ten times. The chain employs TRBV6-1 and TRBJ1-4; the D gene is possibly TRBD1 (5 bases). The CDR3 is made up of 14 amino acids. Trimming cost V 6 bases and J 4 bases, with 12 bases left between them. The germline CDR1 and CDR2 sequences are MNHNS and SASEGT. Here the CDR3 reads CASRLGGGNEKLFF. CDR3 bases: TGTGCCAGCAGGCTTGGGGGGGGTAATGAAAAACTGTTTTTT.

The chain carries TRBV6-6 and TRBJ2-3; 8 bases fit TRBD1. Germline CDR1 MNHNY, CDR2 SVGAGI (reference sequence). V trimming: 10 bases; J trimming: 6 bases; junction bases outside the gene matches: 18. The CDR3 contains 16 residues. For the CDR3, the DNA is TGTGCCATCATTTACTCAGCTCAGGGGGCAGCTGATACGCAGTATTTT. Translating gives CAIIYSAQGAADTQYF.

J is TRBJ2-7 and V is TRBV6-2 or TRBV6-3; tentatively, D is TRBD1 (6 bases). Germline CDR1 reads MNHEY; CDR2 reads SVGEGT. V shed 8 bases and J shed 2 bases, with 10 bases lying between them. CDR3 length: 12 residues. CDR3 region: CASGTQPYEQYF. The CDR3 DNA reads as TGTGCCAGCGGGACACAACCCTACGAGCAGTACTTC.

The J gene is TRBJ2-1, the V gene TRBV11-2, with 7 bases fitting TRBD2. CDR1 and CDR2 from the germline V gene are SGHAT and FQNNGV. CDR3 length: 15 residues. The V segment lost 0 bases and the J segment 9 bases; nucleotides outside the gene matches: 8. The CDR3 spells CASSLEWLADGEQFF. The CDR3 nucleotides are TGTGCCAGCAGCTTAGAATGGCTAGCGGATGGTGAGCAGTTCTTC.

This clone was seen a handful of times. This chain uses TRBV4-2 with TRBJ1-2, with a weak D call TRBD1 (6 bases). The CDR3 sequence is 15 residues long. Trimming shortened V by 1 base and J by 2 bases, and 11 bases separated the two germline ends. The germline gives CDR1 LGHNA, CDR2 YNFKEQ. The CDR3 DNA is TGTGCCAGCAGCCAAGGGGGGCGGGGAAACTATGGCTACACCTTC. Its translation is CASSQGGRGNYGYTF.

This clone occurred many times. The gene calls are TRBV7-3 and TRBJ2-5, with 7 bases aligning to TRBD1. After removal of 2 bases from V and 4 bases from J, the junction contained 7 bases not matched to a gene. Germline-derived CDR1 and CDR2 are SGHTA and FQGTGA. The CDR3 length is 15 residues. As DNA, the CDR3 is TGTGCCAGCAGCTTATTAGGGGGCGCCCGAGAGACCCAGTACTTC. Residues: CASSLLGGARETQYF.